This TCR beta chain was captured in a study of T cell clonotyping in hematopoietic cell transplantation. Study observations and caveats: Pathologically expanded recipient clonotypes increased progressively from day 30 to day 180 as diversity fell.

Time point defined: recipient sample about 28 days before transplant, after cytoreduction. The table came from immunoSEQ multiplex PCR; TCRdb's copy has only in-frame clones and leaves some out. This table holds tens of thousands of clones, 70% to 75% found once. In germline, CDR1 is MNHNY, CDR2 SVGAGI (reference sequence). V lost 8 bases to trimming and J lost 1 base; unmatched junction nucleotides: 4. The CDR3 consists of 14 residues. About this clone: Its antigen remains unidentified.

Sequences were derived from peripheral blood mononuclear cells, sampled before stem cell transplant. The sequence was collected from a man between 45 and 60 years old with myelodysplastic syndrome. Some clones in this sample may be carry-over from other donors' samples. The chain uses TRBV6-6 and TRBJ1-2, with 10 bases identical to TRBD1. The CDR3 region has the DNA TGTGCCAGCTCGGGGACAGGGGTTAACTATGGCTACACCTTC. Residues: CASSGTGVNYGYTF.